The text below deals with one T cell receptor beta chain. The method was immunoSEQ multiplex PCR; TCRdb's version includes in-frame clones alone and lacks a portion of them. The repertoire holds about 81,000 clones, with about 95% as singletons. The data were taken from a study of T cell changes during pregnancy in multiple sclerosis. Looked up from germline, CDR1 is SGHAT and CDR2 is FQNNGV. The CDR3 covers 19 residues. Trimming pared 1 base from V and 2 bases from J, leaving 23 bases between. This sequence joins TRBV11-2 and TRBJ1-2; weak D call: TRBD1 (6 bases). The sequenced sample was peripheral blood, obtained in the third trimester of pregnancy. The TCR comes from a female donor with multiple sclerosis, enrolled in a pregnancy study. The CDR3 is CASSLGVSRGGLINYGYTF. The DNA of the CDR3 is TGTGCCAGCAGCTTAGGGGTGTCCAGGGGAGGGCTAATAAACTATGGCTACACCTTC.